This TCR beta chain is drawn from a study of blood T cell repertoires in COVID-19. Sequenced by immunoSEQ multiplex PCR; TCRdb stores in-frame clones only, minus some. Among 330,000 or so clones listed, roughly 87% were seen once. Followed longitudinally, the Seattle patients had been enrolled during active infection. This clone was seen more than once but under ten times. CDR1 and CDR2 (germline): SNHLY, FYNNEI. V lost 6 bases and J lost 1; bases outside the gene matches: 8. The CDR3 length is 15 residues. The rearrangement links TRBV2 to TRBJ2-7, with 8 bases that match TRBD1. The sequenced material came from peripheral blood. This clonotype originated in an older woman with COVID-19, enrolled during active disease. The CDR3 DNA follows: TGTGCCAGCAGCCGGGGACAGGCGACGTCCTACGAGCAGTACTTC. Protein sequence: CASSRGQATSYEQYF. Full variable domain (remainder filled in from reference TRBV2 and TRBJ2-7): EPEVTQTPSHQVTQMGQEVILRCVPISNHLYFYWYRQILGQKVEFLVSFYNNEISEKSEIFDDQFSVERPDGSNFTLKIRSTKLEDSAMYFCASSRGQATSYEQYFGPGTRLTVT.